Shown below are 26 T cell receptor beta chains from a single sample sequenced in a study of blood T cells in healthy people across ages. Primed by a sample-barcoded 5' primer and a J-beta primer mix, a second PCR proceeded for roughly 7 to 11 cycles. TCRdb called the 5' RACE reads again in MiXCR, with one record for every CDR3 protein. The table shows about 930,000 distinct CDR3 sequences, with under 35% occurring only once. These same records also appear under a second study, on T cells of mothers and their children.

The sequencing sample was made of blood. These receptors were collected from a woman aged 35 to 49 in good health.

Only one count was recorded for this clonotype. This sequence joins TRBV25-1 and TRBJ2-7; 7 nucleotides agree with TRBD2. The CDR3 length is 17 residues. Trimming cost V 7 bases and J 0 bases; bases outside gene matches: 15. Germline CDR1 MGHDK, CDR2 SYGVNS. Written as DNA, the CDR3 is TGTGCCAGCATCGGGGGAGGGTGGGGAAGAAGCTCCTACGAGCAGTACTTC. It yields the protein CASIGGGWGRSSYEQYF.

This clonotype was seen many times. The chain couples TRBV9 to TRBJ2-5, with 9 positions matching TRBD1. The CDR3 covers 14 residues. V was clipped by 3 bases and J by 5 bases; unmatched bases: 5. Germline V gene lookup returns CDR1 SGDLS and CDR2 YYNGEE. CDR3 bases: TGTGCCAGCAGCGACACAGGGGGCCGGGAGACCCAGTACTTC. Translating it yields CASSDTGGRETQYF.

This chain uses TRBV7-2 with TRBJ2-2, with 7 positions matching TRBD1. The CDR3 is made up of 18 amino acids. Unmatched junction bases numbered 10, after V lost 3 bases and J lost 0 bases. The germline gives CDR1 SGHTA, CDR2 FQGNSA. In DNA, the CDR3 is TGTGCCAGCAGCTTCATCTGGACAGGAATATCGAACACCGGGGAGCTGTTTTTT. Translated: CASSFIWTGISNTGELFF.

This clonotype showed up just a few times. The rearrangement joins TRBV28 to TRBJ2-1; no firm D call. V was clipped by 5 bases and J by 6 bases, with 11 bases between them. The V gene's germline CDR1 is MDHEN and CDR2 SYDVKM. The CDR3 has 13 residues. Here the CDR3 reads CASSRRSPNEQFF. For the CDR3, the DNA is TGTGCCAGCAGTCGTAGGTCTCCCAATGAGCAGTTCTTC.

This clonotype occurred many times. The chain links TRBV28 to TRBJ1-2, with D maybe TRBD1 (6 bases). Trimming removed 6 bases from V and 4 bases from J, with 15 bases in between. Germline CDR1 and CDR2: MDHEN and SYDVKM. The length of the CDR3 is 14 residues. CDR3 residues: CASSPPGQAYGYTF. The CDR3 DNA reads TGTGCCAGCAGCCCTCCGGGACAAGCCTATGGCTACACCTTC.

The table lists this clonotype with a few counts. The rearrangement uses TRBV29-1 and TRBJ2-2; D unclear. V was pared by 4 bases and J by 5 bases, with 11 bases between. CDR1 and CDR2 (germline): SQVTM, ANQGSEA. The CDR3 contains 13 residues. CDR3: CSVASLWTGELFF. Here the CDR3 DNA reads TGCAGCGTTGCGAGCCTGTGGACCGGGGAGCTGTTTTTT.

Here the CDR3 DNA reads TGCAGTGCTGTCAGGACAGCAGGGCGAGAGCCCCAGCATTTT. Translation gives CSAVRTAGREPQHF. The genes are TRBV20-1 and TRBJ1-5; TRBD1 might be the D (6 bases). The CDR3 length is 14 residues. The V and J ends lost 5 bases and 8 bases respectively, with 19 bases between them. Germline assignment: CDR1 DFQATT and CDR2 SNEGSKA (reference sequence).

Remarks on this clonotype: A read error may account for a junction end that differs from germline. V usage is TRBV28 and J usage is TRBJ1-2; tentative D call: TRBD1 (5 bases). The CDR3 spans 14 residues. Germline V gives CDR1 MDHEN, CDR2 SYDVKM. CDR3 amino acids: CVSSLRWGAYGYTF. DNA of the CDR3: TGTGTCAGCAGCCTCCGTTGGGGCGCGTATGGCTACACATTC.

As regards this clonotype: It is likely a read error, because the conserved phenylalanine at the end of the CDR3 is missing. The rearrangement uses TRBV7-9 and TRBJ2-6, with TRBD1 matching over 8 bases. The V and J ends lost 2 bases and 0 bases, in that order; junction bases with no gene match: 12. The CDR3 consists of 20 residues. Germline CDR1 is SEHNR and CDR2 is FQNEAQ (reference sequence). CDR3 DNA: TGTGCCAGCAGCTTAAACCCATCGACAGGGGCCAACTCTGGGGCCAACGTCCTGACTCTC. Translating gives CASSLNPSTGANSGANVLTL.

This clonotype showed up many times. The chain is built from TRBV6-2 or TRBV6-3 and TRBJ2-7; 8 nucleotides agree with TRBD2. Germline V gives CDR1 MNHEY, CDR2 SVGEGT. The CDR3 has 14 residues. V was clipped by 5 bases and J by 0 bases; unmatched bases: 3. Here the CDR3 DNA reads TGTGCCAGCAGTAACGGACTAGCCTCCTACGAGCAGTACTTC. This encodes CASSNGLASYEQYF.

V and J are TRBV25-1 and TRBJ1-1; 7 bases are a match to TRBD1. J was trimmed by 10 bases and V by 1 base; bases with no gene match: 12. CDR1 MGHDK and CDR2 SYGVNS come from the germline V gene. This CDR3 has 15 amino acids. The CDR3 nucleotides read TGTGCCAGCAGTGAATCAACAGGGGCCCGATTGGCAGCTTTCTTT. It translates to CASSESTGARLAAFF.

The chain is built from TRBV9 and TRBJ2-1; D ambiguous. TRBJ2-7 explains the end of the DNA better; the J call may be wrong. Germline V gene lookup returns CDR1 SGDLS and CDR2 YYNGEE. CDR3 size: 15 residues. CDR3 sequence (DNA): TGTGCCAGCACCCTGAGTGGTAGCTCCTACAATGAGCAGTACTTC. Translated, it gives CASTLSGSSYNEQYF.

This clonotype has ten or more counts. The chain has TRBV7-3 and TRBJ1-2; 7 bases line up with TRBD1. The germline gives CDR1 SGHTA, CDR2 FQGTGA. V gave up 5 bases and J gave up 2 bases; unmatched junction bases: 5. There are 14 residues in the CDR3. CDR3 bases: TGTGCCAGCAGCCCCCAGACAGGGAACTATGGCTACACCTTC. It yields the protein CASSPQTGNYGYTF.

This clonotype was observed a handful of times. The rearrangement links TRBV5-1 to TRBJ2-7, with 7 bases aligning to TRBD2. With V trimmed by 3 bases and J by 4 bases, 7 bases remained unmatched. The CDR3 contains 14 residues. CDR1 is SGHRS, CDR2 YFSETQ, per germline. CDR3 loop: CASSSTVGGYEQYF. CDR3 sequence (DNA): TGCGCCAGCAGCTCAACGGTCGGGGGGTACGAGCAGTACTTC.

This clonotype came up a few times. V is TRBV4-1 and J is TRBJ1-1; D is possibly TRBD1 (6 bases). Per the germline V gene, CDR1 is MGHRA and CDR2 is YSYEKL. CDR3 length equals 14 residues. The germline V and J ends were trimmed by 4 bases and 6 bases, with 15 bases remaining between them. The CDR3 region is CASSRGPGTPEAFF. In nucleotides, the CDR3 is TGCGCCAGCAGCCGCGGACCCGGGACACCTGAAGCTTTCTTT.

The chain joins TRBV7-2 to TRBJ2-7; TRBD2 agrees at 7 bases. The germline CDR1 and CDR2 sequences are SGHTA and FQGNSA. The CDR3 totals 15 residues. The J segment lost 3 bases and the V segment lost 0 bases, leaving 5 bases of the junction unmatched. In DNA, the CDR3 is TGTGCCAGCAGCTTAGCCTCGGGGGAGGGCTACGAGCAGTACTTC. Translating gives CASSLASGEGYEQYF.

This clonotype came up a few times. The J gene is TRBJ2-3, the V gene TRBV5-1, with 8 bases matching TRBD2. CDR1 is SGHRS and CDR2 is YFSETQ in the germline V gene. The V and J ends lost 5 bases and 5 bases, in that order; junction bases with no gene match: 13. This CDR3 comprises 16 residues. The CDR3 spells CASSSLLAVGGDTQYF. DNA for the CDR3: TGCGCCAGCAGTTCGTTACTAGCGGTCGGGGGAGATACGCAGTATTTT.

This clonotype was counted at least ten times. The chain carries TRBV20-1 and TRBJ2-5; possible D gene TRBD1, 5 bases. This CDR3 contains 14 residues. CDR1 and CDR2 (germline): DFQATT, SNEGSKA (reference sequence). The V gene lost 8 bases and the J gene lost 1 base, with 17 bases spanning the gap. The chain's CDR3 is CSPDTRALQETQYF. The CDR3 bases are TGCAGTCCGGACACCAGGGCCCTCCAAGAGACCCAGTACTTC.

Comments on this clonotype: Its ends do not fully match the called genes, so a read error is possible. The rearrangement joins TRBV27 to TRBJ1-2; 9 positions match TRBD1. The length of the CDR3 is 14 residues. CDR1 and CDR2 from the germline V gene are MNHEY and SMNVEV (reference sequence). CDR3 DNA: TGTGCCAGCAGTCCCACTTGGACAGGGGATGGCGACACCTTC. Translation: CASSPTWTGDGDTF.

A few counts support this clonotype. This chain joins TRBV13 and TRBJ1-1; D may be TRBD1 (5 bases). Trimming took off 6 bases at V and 3 bases at J, with 17 bases between the two ends. This CDR3 is 15 amino acids long. Germline V lookup: CDR1 PRHDT, CDR2 FYEKMQ (reference sequence). The CDR3 region is CASRQGAGGDTEAFF. CDR3 bases: TGTGCCAGCAGACAAGGGGCCGGCGGGGACACTGAAGCTTTCTTT.

This clonotype appeared a few times. This chain links TRBV10-3 with TRBJ1-5; D is undetermined. The ends were cut back, 5 bases at V and 0 bases at J, with 5 bases in the middle. The length of the CDR3 is 13 residues. The germline V gene has CDR1 ENHRY and CDR2 SYGVKD. This CDR3 is CAISTYSNQPQHF. For the CDR3, the DNA is TGTGCCATCAGTACCTATAGCAATCAGCCCCAGCATTTT.

This clonotype was seen many times. V and J are TRBV4-3 and TRBJ1-4, with D tentatively TRBD1 (5 bases). The germline CDR1 and CDR2 sequences are LGHNA and YSLEER. CDR3 size: 15 residues. V dropped 4 bases and J dropped 8 bases, with 17 bases sitting between them. The DNA for the CDR3 is TGCGCCAGCAGCCTAGCCCGGGGGTTATTAGAAAAACTGTTTTTT. As protein: CASSLARGLLEKLFF.

The table lists this clonotype with many counts. An end of the junction does not agree with germline; a read error may underlie this. The genes are TRBV6-5 and TRBJ2-5; possible D gene TRBD2, 6 bases. The CDR3 has 14 amino acids. The germline gives CDR1 MNHEY, CDR2 SVGAGI. The CDR3 sequence is CASSRSPGEETLYF. The CDR3 DNA is TGTGCCAGCAGTCGAAGTCCGGGGGAAGAGACCCTGTACTTC.

As to this clonotype: One base away lies a much larger clone, so this may be a sequencing read error. V gene TRBV11-2 combines with J gene TRBJ2-4; perhaps TRBD1 as D (5 bases). Judging by the DNA end, TRBJ2-7 fits better; the J call may be wrong. CDR1 and CDR2 (germline): SGHAT, FQNNGV. There are 12 residues in the CDR3. The CDR3 loop reads CASRSIGDEQYF. The CDR3 nucleotides read TGTGCCAGCAGGTCAATAGGGGACGAGCAGTACTTC.

This sequence joins TRBV7-2 and TRBJ2-2; D may match TRBD1 or TRBD2 (5 bases each). Germline loops: CDR1 SGHTA, CDR2 FQGNSA. V dropped 5 bases and J dropped 7 bases, with 17 bases sitting between them. CDR3 size: 15 residues. CDR3 residues: CASSRDRARGGELFF. The CDR3 DNA reads as TGTGCCAGCAGCCGGGACCGTGCCCGCGGCGGGGAGCTGTTTTTT.

The gene calls are TRBV20-1 and TRBJ1-5, with a weak D call TRBD1 (5 bases). Germline CDR1 and CDR2: DFQATT and SNEGSKA (reference sequence). CDR3 length: 14 amino acids. V lost 3 bases, J lost 0 bases, and 9 bases lay in between. The CDR3 reads CSASRGDSNQPQHF. CDR3 DNA: TGCAGTGCTAGCCGAGGGGATAGCAATCAGCCCCAGCATTTT.